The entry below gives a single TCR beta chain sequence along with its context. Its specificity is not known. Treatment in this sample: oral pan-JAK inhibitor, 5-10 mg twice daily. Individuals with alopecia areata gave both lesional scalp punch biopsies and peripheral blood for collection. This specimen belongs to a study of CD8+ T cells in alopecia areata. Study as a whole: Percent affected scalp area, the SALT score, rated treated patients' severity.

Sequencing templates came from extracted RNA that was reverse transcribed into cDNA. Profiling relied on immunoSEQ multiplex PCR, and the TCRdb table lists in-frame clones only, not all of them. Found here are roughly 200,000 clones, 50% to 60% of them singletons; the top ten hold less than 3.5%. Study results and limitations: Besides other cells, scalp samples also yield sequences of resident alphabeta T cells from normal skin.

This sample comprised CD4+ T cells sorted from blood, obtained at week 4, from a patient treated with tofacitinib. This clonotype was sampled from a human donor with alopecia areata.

The CDR3 DNA sequence: TGTGCCATCAGTGAGTCGTCCCAGCCCCAGCATTTT. It yields the protein CAISESSQPQHF. The genes are TRBV10-3 and TRBJ1-5, with no clear D. Germline values: CDR1 ENHRY, CDR2 SYGVKD. V lost 0 bases and J 7 bases, leaving 4 bases between the germline ends. This CDR3 spans 12 amino acids.